A single sample is the source of the 4 T cell receptor beta chains below, sequenced in a study of PD-L1 blockade in urothelial cancer. Time point indicated: peripheral blood 6 weeks after treatment start. Method: immunoSEQ multiplex PCR; TCRdb's copy keeps in-frame clones and lacks some. This table holds 72,000 or so clones, more than 70% found once. The sample in question was PBMCs, obtained around atezolizumab (anti-PD-L1) treatment. All receptors come from a man in his sixties with urothelial cancer.

The chain couples TRBV7-2 to TRBJ2-1, with 7 bases matching TRBD2. After removal of 1 base from V and 4 bases from J, the junction contained 7 bases not matched to a gene. Germline lookup yields CDR1 SGHTA and CDR2 FQGNSA. The CDR3 sequence is 16 residues long. CDR3 in DNA: TGTGCCAGCAGCTTAGTTGCGGGAGTTTTATACAATGAGCAGTTCTTC. Its translation is CASSLVAGVLYNEQFF.

The table lists this clone with a few counts. The V call is TRBV2, the J call TRBJ1-2, with 11 bases fitting TRBD1. J was trimmed by 8 bases and V by 8 bases; bases with no gene match: 7. Germline V lookup: CDR1 SNHLY, CDR2 FYNNEI. The CDR3 loop spans 13 amino acids. CDR3 coding DNA: TGTGCCAGCGGTGGACAGGGGGCGAGGGGCTACACCTTC. Amino acid sequence: CASGGQGARGYTF.

The V and J genes are TRBV6-5 and TRBJ1-5; the D is unclear. V lost 2 bases to trimming and J lost 8 bases, with 13 bases between them. Germline lookup yields CDR1 MNHEY and CDR2 SVGAGI. The CDR3 totals 14 residues. CDR3: CASSYASSREPQHF. As DNA, the CDR3 is TGTGCCAGCAGTTACGCGTCTTCGAGGGAGCCCCAGCATTTT.

The chain links TRBV11-2 to TRBJ2-7, with 10 positions matching TRBD1. The CDR3 is 17 amino acids. Looked up from germline, CDR1 is SGHAT and CDR2 is FQNNGV. Trimming took 5 bases from V and 2 from J; bases not matched to a gene: 12. The CDR3 bases are TGTGCCAGCAGCCGAACCGACGGACAGGGGGTGGCCTACGAGCAGTACTTC. As protein: CASSRTDGQGVAYEQYF.